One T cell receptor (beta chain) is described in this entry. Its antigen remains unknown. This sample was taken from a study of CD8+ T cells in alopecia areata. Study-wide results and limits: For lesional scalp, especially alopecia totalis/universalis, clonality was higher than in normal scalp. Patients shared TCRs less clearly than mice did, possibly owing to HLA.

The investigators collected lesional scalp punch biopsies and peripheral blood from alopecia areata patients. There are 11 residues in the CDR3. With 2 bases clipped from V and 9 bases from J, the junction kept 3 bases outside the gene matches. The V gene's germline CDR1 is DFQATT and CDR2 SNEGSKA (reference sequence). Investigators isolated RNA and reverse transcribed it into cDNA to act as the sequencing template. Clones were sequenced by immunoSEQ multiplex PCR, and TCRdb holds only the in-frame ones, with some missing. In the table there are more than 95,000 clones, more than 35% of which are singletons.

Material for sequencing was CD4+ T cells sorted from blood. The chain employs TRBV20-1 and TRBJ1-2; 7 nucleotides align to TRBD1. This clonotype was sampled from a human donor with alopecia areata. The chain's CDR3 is CSARRDRRYTF. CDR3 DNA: TGCAGTGCTAGAAGGGACAGACGCTACACCTTC.